The 23 T cell receptor beta chains presented below share a single source sample, sequenced in a study of PD-1 blockade in classical Hodgkin lymphoma. Following autologous stem cell transplantation, relapse occurred in every patient, and exposure to brentuximab vedotin varied. Using immunoSEQ multiplex PCR, the repertoire was profiled, and TCRdb retains in-frame clones only, with some absent. The table has tens of thousands of clones, about 88% seen once. The source material was peripheral blood mononuclear cells (PBMCs), sampled at baseline. The origin of the receptors is a human donor with classical Hodgkin lymphoma.

The chain recombines TRBV7-2 with TRBJ1-1; TRBD1 is a possible D gene (6 bases). From germline, CDR1 is SGHTA and CDR2 FQGNSA. This CDR3 has 16 amino acids. Trimming removed 2 bases from V and 1 base from J, with 14 bases in between. CDR3 loop: CASSLRPPGANTEAFF. The CDR3 nucleotides are TGTGCCAGCAGCTTAAGGCCCCCAGGGGCGAACACTGAAGCTTTCTTT. Looking up the rest from reference TRBV7-2 and TRBJ1-1 gives the full variable domain: GAGVSQSPSNKVTEKGKDVELRCDPISGHTALYWYRQSLGQGLEFLIYFQGNSAPDKSGLPSDRFSAERTGGSVSTLTIQRTQQEDSAVYLCASSLRPPGANTEAFFGQGTRLTVV.

The chain has TRBV5-1 and TRBJ1-1; 9 nucleotides agree with TRBD1. The trim removed 4 bases at V and 0 bases at J, leaving 10 bases unmatched. The CDR3 totals 17 residues. Germline CDR1 is SGHRS and CDR2 is YFSETQ. The CDR3 bases are TGCGCCAGCAGCCCGGGACAGGGTTTCCCAATGAACACTGAAGCTTTCTTT. It codes for CASSPGQGFPMNTEAFF.

The chain is built from TRBV27 and TRBJ1-1; D possibly corresponds to TRBD1 (5 bases). The CDR3 covers 13 residues. The V gene lost 6 bases and the J gene lost 5 bases, with 13 bases spanning the gap. Looked up from germline, CDR1 is MNHEY and CDR2 is SMNVEV (reference sequence). DNA of the CDR3: TGTGCCAGCAGCTCCAGGGATAGGACTGAAGCTTTCTTT. This translates into CASSSRDRTEAFF.

The rearrangement uses TRBV5-1 and TRBJ1-2; the D gene is possibly TRBD1 (5 bases). The CDR3 length is 16 residues. V shed 4 bases and J shed 4 bases, with 20 bases lying between them. Germline assignment: CDR1 SGHRS and CDR2 YFSETQ. The CDR3 DNA is TGCGCCAGCAGCCCAAGCGGTCTTACAGGAGGCTATGGCTACACCTTC. Translation gives CASSPSGLTGGYGYTF.

This chain connects TRBV6-6 to TRBJ1-3; D may be TRBD1 (5 bases). The CDR3 spans 14 residues. Germline V gives CDR1 MNHNY, CDR2 SVGAGI (reference sequence). Trimming shortened V by 0 bases and J by 4 bases, and 7 bases separated the two germline ends. CDR3 sequence: CASSYSGAGNTIYF. The CDR3, as DNA: TGTGCCAGCAGTTACTCAGGGGCCGGAAACACCATATATTTT.

The rearrangement links TRBV19 to TRBJ2-7; no firm D call. Germline CDR1 and CDR2: LNHDA and SQIVND (reference sequence). V shed 0 bases and J shed 7 bases, with 13 bases lying between them. This CDR3 is 14 amino acids long. CDR3 region: CASSIEGRPWEQYF. Here the CDR3 DNA reads TGTGCCAGTAGTATAGAAGGCAGGCCTTGGGAGCAGTACTTC.

The chain recombines TRBV28 with TRBJ1-2; unclear D gene. Germline lookup yields CDR1 MDHEN and CDR2 SYDVKM. Trimming removed 2 bases from V and 8 bases from J, with 9 bases in between. The CDR3 runs to 12 residues. The CDR3 DNA follows: TGTGCCAGCAGTTTAACGGTGGAAGGCTACACCTTC. Translating gives CASSLTVEGYTF.

V is TRBV21-1 and J is TRBJ2-7; the table's D call TRBD1 went unverified against the DNA. TRBV21-1 is a known pseudogene. This CDR3 is 19 amino acids long. The CDR3, as DNA: TGTGCCAGCAGCAAAGGTCCTCGGACAGGGGGACCTATCTCCTACGAGCAGTACTTC. Translating gives CASSKGPRTGGPISYEQYF.

The CDR3, as DNA: TGTGCCAGCAGCCTCTTAACAGGGCGATCCTACGAGCAGTACTTC. Its protein is CASSLLTGRSYEQYF. This chain connects TRBV11-2 to TRBJ2-7, with D possibly TRBD1 on 6 matching bases. This CDR3 has 15 amino acids. Germline loops: CDR1 SGHAT, CDR2 FQNNGV. V was pared by 5 bases and J by 1 base, with 15 bases between.

V and J are TRBV6-5 and TRBJ2-3, with D possibly being TRBD2 (5 bases). CDR3 length equals 15 residues. Trimming cost V 2 bases and J 6 bases, with 15 bases left between them. Per germline, CDR1 MNHEY and CDR2 SVGAGI. The CDR3 here is CASSYRSDGGDTQYF. CDR3 bases: TGTGCCAGCAGTTACCGGTCCGACGGCGGGGATACGCAGTATTTT.

This sequence joins TRBV9 and TRBJ2-7; no reliable D call. The CDR3 sequence is 15 residues long. V lost 0 bases to trimming and J lost 2 bases, with 12 bases between them. Per the germline V gene, CDR1 is SGDLS and CDR2 is YYNGEE. The CDR3 sequence is CASSVDPTPPYEQYF. The CDR3 region has the DNA TGTGCCAGCAGCGTAGACCCGACACCCCCCTACGAGCAGTACTTC.

This chain uses TRBV27 with TRBJ1-2; 7 nucleotides line up with TRBD1. V lost 7 bases, J lost 3 bases, and 11 bases stayed unmatched. The CDR3 has 15 residues. Germline CDR1 MNHEY, CDR2 SMNVEV (reference sequence). CDR3 in amino acids: CASIHRQGFDYGYTF. In DNA, the CDR3 is TGTGCCAGCATCCACAGACAGGGTTTCGACTATGGCTACACCTTC.

The rearrangement uses TRBV28 and TRBJ1-2; possible D gene TRBD1, 6 bases. Germline V CDR1 and CDR2: MDHEN, SYDVKM. V was shortened by 3 bases and J by 5 bases, with 13 bases between the two germline ends. CDR3 length: 14 residues. The DNA for the CDR3 is TGTGCCAGCAGTTTCCTGGGGGACACATATGGCTACACCTTC. Protein: CASSFLGDTYGYTF.

This chain joins TRBV6-6 and TRBJ1-2; D is ambiguous. V was cut by 2 bases and J by 8 bases, with 9 bases left in between. Per germline, CDR1 MNHNY and CDR2 SVGAGI (reference sequence). The CDR3 is 12 amino acids. CDR3 nucleotides: TGTGCCAGCAGTTACAGGGCGGAGGGCTACACCTTC. Its protein is CASSYRAEGYTF.

V and J are TRBV5-1 and TRBJ2-1; 11 bases line up with TRBD2. CDR1 SGHRS and CDR2 YFSETQ come from the germline V gene. Unmatched junction bases numbered 7, after V lost 3 bases and J lost 5 bases. This CDR3 has 16 amino acids. CDR3 DNA: TGCGCCAGCAGCTGGACCGGGACTAGCGGCCACAATGAGCAGTTCTTC. Translated: CASSWTGTSGHNEQFF.

V usage is TRBV15 and J usage is TRBJ1-4, with D perhaps TRBD1 (5 bases). CDR1 LNHNV and CDR2 YYDKDF come from the germline V gene (reference sequence). V was pared by 5 bases and J by 8 bases, with 15 bases between. The CDR3 is 14 amino acids. CDR3 residues: CATSPVRVGEKLFF. The CDR3 DNA is TGTGCCACCAGCCCTGTCAGGGTTGGGGAAAAACTGTTTTTT.

The CDR3 spells CASRQTGAENSPLHF. CDR3 bases: TGTGCCAGCAGGCAGACAGGGGCGGAGAATTCACCCCTCCACTTT. This rearrangement joins TRBV14 to TRBJ1-6, with 8 bases fitting TRBD1. Germline loops: CDR1 SGHDN, CDR2 FVKESK. The CDR3 extends over 15 amino acids. With V trimmed by 6 bases and J by 7 bases, 8 bases remained unmatched. Supplemented by reference TRBV14 and TRBJ1-6, the full variable domain reads EAGVTQFPSHSVIEKGQTVTLRCDPISGHDNLYWYRRVMGKEIKFLLHFVKESKQDESGMPNNRFLAERTGGTYSTLKVQPAELEDSGVYFCASRQTGAENSPLHFGNGTRLTVT.

The chain has TRBV27 and TRBJ2-1, with 9 bases identical to TRBD1. The germline V gene encodes CDR1 MNHEY and CDR2 SMNVEV (reference sequence). V lost 8 bases and J lost 4; bases outside the gene matches: 6. This CDR3 has 14 amino acids. This CDR3 is CASGGQGNYNEQFF. CDR3 in DNA: TGTGCCAGCGGGGGACAGGGCAATTACAATGAGCAGTTCTTC.

The rearrangement links TRBV4-1 to TRBJ2-1; weak D call: TRBD2 (5 bases). Trimming left V 3 bases short and J 8 bases short, with 17 bases between. The CDR3 has 15 residues. Germline values: CDR1 MGHRA, CDR2 YSYEKL. The CDR3: CASSHKDLFLDEQFF. Here the CDR3 DNA reads TGCGCCAGCAGCCACAAGGACTTATTTTTGGATGAGCAGTTCTTC.

The gene calls are TRBV7-2 and TRBJ2-5; no reliable D call. The CDR3 is made up of 15 amino acids. The germline gives CDR1 SGHTA, CDR2 FQGNSA. Trimming took off 0 bases at V and 0 bases at J, with 8 bases between the two ends. The CDR3 sequence is CASSLAETYQETQYF. The DNA of the CDR3 is TGTGCCAGCAGCTTAGCAGAAACGTACCAAGAGACCCAGTACTTC.

This clone was recorded only once. The V call is TRBV5-5, the J call TRBJ2-7; 7 nucleotides match TRBD1. V was pared by 2 bases and J by 4 bases, with 3 bases of the junction left unmatched. Germline CDR1 SGHKS, CDR2 YYEKEE (reference sequence). This CDR3 is 13 amino acids long. CDR3 DNA sequence: TGTGCCAGCAGCTTCAGGACAGGTTACGAGCAGTACTTC. Residues: CASSFRTGYEQYF. Based on the CDR3 plus reference TRBV5-5 and TRBJ2-7, the full variable domain is DAGVTQSPTHLIKTRGQQVTLRCSPISGHKSVSWYQQVLGQGPQFIFQYYEKEERGRGNFPDRFSARQFPNYSSELNVNALLLGDSALYLCASSFRTGYEQYFGPGTRLTVT.

The chain employs TRBV19 and TRBJ1-5, with a weak D call TRBD1 (6 bases). The V end was cut by 3 bases, the J end by 9 bases, with 15 bases between. The germline V gene encodes CDR1 LNHDA and CDR2 SQIVND (reference sequence). The CDR3 is 14 residues long. The CDR3 nucleotides read TGTGCCAGTAGTATGGGGTCAGGGGTTCGGCCCCAGCATTTT. This translates into CASSMGSGVRPQHF.

The CDR3 here is CASSQGVGEGTDTQYF. The CDR3 DNA sequence: TGCGCCAGCAGCCAAGGAGTGGGAGAAGGAACAGATACGCAGTATTTT. The V and J genes are TRBV4-1 and TRBJ2-3; a possible D gene is TRBD2 (5 bases). Trimming removed 1 base from V and 3 bases from J, with 14 bases in between. The CDR3 extends over 16 amino acids. Germline V gene lookup returns CDR1 MGHRA and CDR2 YSYEKL.